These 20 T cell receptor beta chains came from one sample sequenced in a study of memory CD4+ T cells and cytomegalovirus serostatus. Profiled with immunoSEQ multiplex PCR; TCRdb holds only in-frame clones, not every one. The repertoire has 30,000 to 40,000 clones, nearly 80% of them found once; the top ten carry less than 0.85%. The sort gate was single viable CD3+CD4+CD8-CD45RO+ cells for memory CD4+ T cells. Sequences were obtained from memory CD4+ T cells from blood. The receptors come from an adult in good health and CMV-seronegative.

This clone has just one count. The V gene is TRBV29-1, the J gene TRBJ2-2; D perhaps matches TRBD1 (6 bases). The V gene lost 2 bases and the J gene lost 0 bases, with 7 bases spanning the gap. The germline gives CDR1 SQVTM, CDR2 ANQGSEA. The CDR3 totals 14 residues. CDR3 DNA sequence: TGCAGCGTTGAAAACAGGGCGAACACCGGGGAGCTGTTTTTT. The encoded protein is CSVENRANTGELFF.

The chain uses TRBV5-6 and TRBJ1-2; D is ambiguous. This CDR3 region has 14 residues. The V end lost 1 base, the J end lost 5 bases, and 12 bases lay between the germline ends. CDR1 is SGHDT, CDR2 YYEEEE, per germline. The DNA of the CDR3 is TGTGCCAGCAGCTTGAATTGGGGTACTTATGGCTACACCTTC. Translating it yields CASSLNWGTYGYTF.

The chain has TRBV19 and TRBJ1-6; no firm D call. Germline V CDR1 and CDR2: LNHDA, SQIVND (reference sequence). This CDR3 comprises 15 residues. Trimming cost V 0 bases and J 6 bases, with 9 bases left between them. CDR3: CASSIDPASNSPLHF. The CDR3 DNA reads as TGTGCCAGTAGTATAGATCCGGCTTCTAATTCACCCCTCCACTTT.

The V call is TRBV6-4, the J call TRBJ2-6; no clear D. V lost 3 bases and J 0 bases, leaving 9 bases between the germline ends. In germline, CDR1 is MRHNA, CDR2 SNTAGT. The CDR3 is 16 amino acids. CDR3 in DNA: TGTGCCAGCAGTGAACAGACCCACTCTGGGGCCAACGTCCTGACTTTC. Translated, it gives CASSEQTHSGANVLTF.

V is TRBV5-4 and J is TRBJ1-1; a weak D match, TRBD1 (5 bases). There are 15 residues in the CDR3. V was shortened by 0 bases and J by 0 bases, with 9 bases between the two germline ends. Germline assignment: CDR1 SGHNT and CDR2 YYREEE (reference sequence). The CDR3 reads CASSLDGAMNTEAFF. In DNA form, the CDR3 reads TGTGCCAGCAGCTTGGATGGGGCCATGAACACTGAAGCTTTCTTT.

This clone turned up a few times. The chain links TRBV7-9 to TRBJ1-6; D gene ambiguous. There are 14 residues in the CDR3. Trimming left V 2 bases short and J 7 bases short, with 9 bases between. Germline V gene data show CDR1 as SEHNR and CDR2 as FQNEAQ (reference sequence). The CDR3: CASSLRAGNSPLHF. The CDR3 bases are TGTGCCAGCAGCTTAAGGGCAGGCAATTCACCCCTCCACTTT.

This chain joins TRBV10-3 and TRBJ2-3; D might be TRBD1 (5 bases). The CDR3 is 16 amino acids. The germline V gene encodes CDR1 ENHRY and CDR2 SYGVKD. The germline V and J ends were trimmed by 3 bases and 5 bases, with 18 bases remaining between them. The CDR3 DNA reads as TGTGCCATCAGTGACCCCAATGGGGCGGAACGAGATACGCAGTATTTT. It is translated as CAISDPNGAERDTQYF.

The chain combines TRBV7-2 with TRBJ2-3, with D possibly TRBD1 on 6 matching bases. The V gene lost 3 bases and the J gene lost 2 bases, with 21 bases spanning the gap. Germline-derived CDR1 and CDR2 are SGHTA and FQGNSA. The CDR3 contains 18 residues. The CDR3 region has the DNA TGTGCCAGCAGCTTCGGTAACAGGGTAGGACCACACACAGATACGCAGTATTTT. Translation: CASSFGNRVGPHTDTQYF.

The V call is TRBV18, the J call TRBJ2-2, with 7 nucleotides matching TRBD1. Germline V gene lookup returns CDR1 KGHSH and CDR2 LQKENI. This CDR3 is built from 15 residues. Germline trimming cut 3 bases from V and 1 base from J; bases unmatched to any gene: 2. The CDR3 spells CASSPRDRNTGELFF. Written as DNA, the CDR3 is TGTGCCAGCTCACCTAGGGACAGGAACACCGGGGAGCTGTTTTTT.

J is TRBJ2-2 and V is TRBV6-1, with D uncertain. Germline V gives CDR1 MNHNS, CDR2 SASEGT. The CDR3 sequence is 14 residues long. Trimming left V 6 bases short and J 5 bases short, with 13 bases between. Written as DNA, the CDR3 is TGTGCCAGCAGCCTGGCAAGGGAAACCGGGGAGCTGTTTTTT. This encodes CASSLARETGELFF.

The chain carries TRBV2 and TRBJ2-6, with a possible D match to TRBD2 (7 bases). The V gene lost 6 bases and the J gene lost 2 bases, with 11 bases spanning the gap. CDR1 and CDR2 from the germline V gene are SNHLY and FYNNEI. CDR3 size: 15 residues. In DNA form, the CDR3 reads TGTGCCAGCAGCCTCGGGGGGCCTGGGGCCAACGTCCTGACTTTC. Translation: CASSLGGPGANVLTF.

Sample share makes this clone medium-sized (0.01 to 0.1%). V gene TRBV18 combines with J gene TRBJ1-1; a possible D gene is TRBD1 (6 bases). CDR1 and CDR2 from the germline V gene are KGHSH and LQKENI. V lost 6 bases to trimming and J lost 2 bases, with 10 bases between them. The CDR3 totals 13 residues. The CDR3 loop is CASSQQGNTEAFF. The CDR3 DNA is TGTGCCAGCTCTCAACAGGGTAACACTGAAGCTTTCTTT.

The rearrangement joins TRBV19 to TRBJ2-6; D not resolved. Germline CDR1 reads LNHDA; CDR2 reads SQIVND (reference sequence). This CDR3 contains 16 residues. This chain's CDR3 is CASSAAGFSGANVLTF. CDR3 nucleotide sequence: TGTGCATCCAGTGCGGCCGGGTTCTCTGGGGCCAACGTCCTGACTTTC.

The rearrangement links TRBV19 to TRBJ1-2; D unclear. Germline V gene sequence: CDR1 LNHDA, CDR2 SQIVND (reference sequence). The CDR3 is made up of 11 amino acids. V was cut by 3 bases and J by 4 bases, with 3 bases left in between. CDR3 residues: CASSIGYGYTF. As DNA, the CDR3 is TGTGCCAGTAGTATTGGCTATGGCTACACCTTC.

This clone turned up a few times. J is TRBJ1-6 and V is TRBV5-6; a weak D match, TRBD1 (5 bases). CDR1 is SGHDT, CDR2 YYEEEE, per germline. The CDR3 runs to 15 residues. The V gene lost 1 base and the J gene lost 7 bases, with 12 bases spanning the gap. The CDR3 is CASSLLGQGNSPLHF. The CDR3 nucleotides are TGTGCCAGCAGCTTGTTAGGCCAGGGCAATTCACCCCTCCACTTT.

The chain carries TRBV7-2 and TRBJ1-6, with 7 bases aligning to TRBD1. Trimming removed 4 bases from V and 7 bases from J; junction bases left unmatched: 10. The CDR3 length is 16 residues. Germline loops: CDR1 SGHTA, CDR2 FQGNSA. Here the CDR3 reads CASSSSGGRTNSPLHF. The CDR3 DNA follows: TGTGCCAGCAGCTCTTCAGGGGGAAGGACCAATTCACCCCTCCACTTT. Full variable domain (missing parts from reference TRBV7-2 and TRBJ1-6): GAGVSQSPSNKVTEKGKDVELRCDPISGHTALYWYRQSLGQGLEFLIYFQGNSAPDKSGLPSDRFSAERTGGSVSTLTIQRTQQEDSAVYLCASSSSGGRTNSPLHFGNGTRLTVT.

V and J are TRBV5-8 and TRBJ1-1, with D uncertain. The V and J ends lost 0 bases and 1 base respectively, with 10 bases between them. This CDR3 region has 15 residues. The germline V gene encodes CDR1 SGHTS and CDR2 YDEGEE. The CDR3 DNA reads TGTGCCAGCAGCTTGGTTGGGGTCCCGAACACTGAAGCTTTCTTT. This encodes CASSLVGVPNTEAFF.

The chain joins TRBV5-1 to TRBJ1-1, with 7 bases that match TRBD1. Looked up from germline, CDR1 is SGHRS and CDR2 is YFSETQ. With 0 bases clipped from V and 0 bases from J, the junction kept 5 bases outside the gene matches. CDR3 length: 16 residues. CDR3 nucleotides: TGCGCCAGCAGCTTGGCACAGGGGTCCATGAACACTGAAGCTTTCTTT. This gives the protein CASSLAQGSMNTEAFF.

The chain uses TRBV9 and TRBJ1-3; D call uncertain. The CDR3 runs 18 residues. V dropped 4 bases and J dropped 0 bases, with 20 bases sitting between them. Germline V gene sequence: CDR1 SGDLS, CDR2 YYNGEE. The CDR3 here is CASSNRPNRPNSGNTIYF. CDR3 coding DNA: TGTGCCAGCAGCAACCGACCCAACCGACCGAACTCTGGAAACACCATATATTTT.

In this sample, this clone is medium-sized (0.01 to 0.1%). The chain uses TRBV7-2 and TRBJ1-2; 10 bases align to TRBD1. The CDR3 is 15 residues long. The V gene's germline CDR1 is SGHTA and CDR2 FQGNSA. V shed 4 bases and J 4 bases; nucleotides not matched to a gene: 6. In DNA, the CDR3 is TGTGCCAGCAGCTCAGGACAGGGGGGTAGCTATGGCTACACCTTC. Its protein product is CASSSGQGGSYGYTF.